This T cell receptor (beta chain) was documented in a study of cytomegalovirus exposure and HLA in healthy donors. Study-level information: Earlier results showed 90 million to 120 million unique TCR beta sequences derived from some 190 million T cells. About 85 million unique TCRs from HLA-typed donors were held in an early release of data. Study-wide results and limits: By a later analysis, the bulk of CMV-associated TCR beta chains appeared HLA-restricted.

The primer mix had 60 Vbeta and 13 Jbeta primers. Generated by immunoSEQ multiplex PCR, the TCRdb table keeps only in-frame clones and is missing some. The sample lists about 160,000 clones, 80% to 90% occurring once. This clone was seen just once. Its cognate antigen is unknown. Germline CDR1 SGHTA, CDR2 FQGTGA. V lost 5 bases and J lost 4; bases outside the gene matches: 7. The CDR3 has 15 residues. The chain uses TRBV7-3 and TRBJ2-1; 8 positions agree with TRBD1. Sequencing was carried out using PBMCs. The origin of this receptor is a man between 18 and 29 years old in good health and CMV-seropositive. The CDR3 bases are TGTGCCAGCAGCGCTGGACAGGGCTCGTACAATGAGCAGTTCTTC. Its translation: CASSAGQGSYNEQFF.